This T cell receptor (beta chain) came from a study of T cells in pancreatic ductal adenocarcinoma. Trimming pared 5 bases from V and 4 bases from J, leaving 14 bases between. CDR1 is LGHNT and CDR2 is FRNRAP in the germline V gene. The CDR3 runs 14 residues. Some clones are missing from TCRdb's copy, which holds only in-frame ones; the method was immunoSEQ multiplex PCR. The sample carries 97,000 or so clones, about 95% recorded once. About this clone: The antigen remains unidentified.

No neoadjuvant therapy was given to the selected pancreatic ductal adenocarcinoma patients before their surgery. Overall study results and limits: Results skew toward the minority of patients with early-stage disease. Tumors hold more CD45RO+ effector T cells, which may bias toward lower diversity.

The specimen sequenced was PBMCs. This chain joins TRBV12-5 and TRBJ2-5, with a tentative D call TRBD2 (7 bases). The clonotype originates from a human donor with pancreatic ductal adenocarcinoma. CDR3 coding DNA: TGTGCTAGTGGTCCGCCCGGGGGGCTAGAGACCCAGTACTTC. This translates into CASGPPGGLETQYF.